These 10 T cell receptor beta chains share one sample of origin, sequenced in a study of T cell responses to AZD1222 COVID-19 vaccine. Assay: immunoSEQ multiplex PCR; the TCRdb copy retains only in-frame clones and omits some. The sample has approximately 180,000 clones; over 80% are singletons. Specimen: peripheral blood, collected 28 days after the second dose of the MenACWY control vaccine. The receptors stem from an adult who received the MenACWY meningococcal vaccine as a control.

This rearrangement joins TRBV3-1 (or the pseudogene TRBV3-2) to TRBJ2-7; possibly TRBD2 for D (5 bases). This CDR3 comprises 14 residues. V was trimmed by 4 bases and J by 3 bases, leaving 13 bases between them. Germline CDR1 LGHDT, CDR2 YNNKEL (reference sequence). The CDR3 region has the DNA TGTGCCAGCAGCCTTGGGGTGGGAGACTACGAGCAGTACTTC. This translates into CASSLGVGDYEQYF.

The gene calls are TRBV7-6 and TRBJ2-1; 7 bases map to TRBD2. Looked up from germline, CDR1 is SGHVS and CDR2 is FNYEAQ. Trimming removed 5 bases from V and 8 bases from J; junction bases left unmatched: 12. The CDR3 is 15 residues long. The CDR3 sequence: CASSGGGGPWDEQFF. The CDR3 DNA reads TGTGCCAGCAGCGGGGGGGGAGGACCTTGGGATGAGCAGTTCTTC.

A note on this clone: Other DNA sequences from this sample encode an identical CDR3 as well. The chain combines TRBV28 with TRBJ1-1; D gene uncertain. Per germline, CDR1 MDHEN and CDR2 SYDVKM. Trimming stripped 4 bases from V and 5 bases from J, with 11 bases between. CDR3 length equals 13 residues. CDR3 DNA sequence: TGTGCCAGCAGTTGGACGGGGAGGACTGAAGCTTTCTTT. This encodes CASSWTGRTEAFF.

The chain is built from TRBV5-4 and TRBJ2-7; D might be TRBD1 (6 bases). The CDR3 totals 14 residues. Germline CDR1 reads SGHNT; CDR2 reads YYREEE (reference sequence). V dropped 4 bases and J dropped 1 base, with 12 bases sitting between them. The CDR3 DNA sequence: TGTGCCAGCAGCCACGACAGGAGTTCCTACGAGCAGTACTTC. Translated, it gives CASSHDRSSYEQYF.

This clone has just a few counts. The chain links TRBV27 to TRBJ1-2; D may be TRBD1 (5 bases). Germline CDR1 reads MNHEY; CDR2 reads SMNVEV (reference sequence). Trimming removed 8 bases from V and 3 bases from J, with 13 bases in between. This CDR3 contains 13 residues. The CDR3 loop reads CASGARGHYGYTF. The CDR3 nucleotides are TGTGCCAGCGGGGCGAGGGGTCACTATGGCTACACCTTC.

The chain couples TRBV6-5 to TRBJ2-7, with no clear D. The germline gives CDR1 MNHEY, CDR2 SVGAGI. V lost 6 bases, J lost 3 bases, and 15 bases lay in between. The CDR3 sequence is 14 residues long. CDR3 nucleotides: TGTGCCAGCAGAGACGGCGACACGGGCTACGAGCAGTACTTC. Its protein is CASRDGDTGYEQYF.

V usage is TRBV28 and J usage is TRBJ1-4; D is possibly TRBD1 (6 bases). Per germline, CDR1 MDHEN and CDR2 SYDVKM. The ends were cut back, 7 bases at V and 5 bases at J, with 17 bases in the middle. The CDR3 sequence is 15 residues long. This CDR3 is CASTPTGLGNEKLFF. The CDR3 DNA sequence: TGTGCCAGCACTCCTACAGGGCTAGGAAATGAAAAACTGTTTTTT.

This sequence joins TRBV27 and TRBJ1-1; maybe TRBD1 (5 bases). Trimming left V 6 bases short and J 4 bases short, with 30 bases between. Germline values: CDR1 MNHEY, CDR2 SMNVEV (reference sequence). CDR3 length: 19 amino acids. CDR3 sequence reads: CASSRLALRQWKEVTEAFF. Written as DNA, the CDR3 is TGTGCCAGCAGCCGACTTGCTCTTAGACAGTGGAAGGAGGTCACTGAAGCTTTCTTT.

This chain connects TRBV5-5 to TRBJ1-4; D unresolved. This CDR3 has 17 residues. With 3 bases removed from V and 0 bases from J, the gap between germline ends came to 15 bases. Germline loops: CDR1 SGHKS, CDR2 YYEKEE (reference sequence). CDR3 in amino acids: CASSSPVQDATNEKLFF. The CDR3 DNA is TGTGCCAGCAGCTCCCCCGTCCAGGATGCAACTAATGAAAAACTGTTTTTT. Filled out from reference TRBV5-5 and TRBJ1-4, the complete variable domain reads DAGVTQSPTHLIKTRGQQVTLRCSPISGHKSVSWYQQVLGQGPQFIFQYYEKEERGRGNFPDRFSARQFPNYSSELNVNALLLGDSALYLCASSSPVQDATNEKLFFGSGTQLSVL.

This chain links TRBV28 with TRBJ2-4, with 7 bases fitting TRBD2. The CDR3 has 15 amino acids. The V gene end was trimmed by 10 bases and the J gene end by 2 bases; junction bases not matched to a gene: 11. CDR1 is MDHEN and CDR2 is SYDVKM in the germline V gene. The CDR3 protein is CATVPASGTKNIQYF. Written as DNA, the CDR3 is TGTGCCACCGTTCCCGCTAGCGGAACCAAAAACATTCAGTACTTC.